The 8 T cell receptor beta chains in this list originate from one sample, sequenced in a study of blood T cell repertoires in COVID-19. Sequencing used immunoSEQ multiplex PCR; TCRdb keeps in-frame clones, though not all of them. The table has 250,000 to 300,000 clones, 88% seen once; the top ten hold 1%. Sequencing used PBMCs or T cells enriched from blood (not recorded which). These receptors all come from a woman in her thirties who had recovered from COVID-19.

The sample holds a few counts of this clone. The chain employs TRBV5-1 and TRBJ1-1; D uncertain. Germline V gene lookup returns CDR1 SGHRS and CDR2 YFSETQ. Trimming removed 0 bases at V and 3 bases at J, with 6 bases between. This CDR3 spans 13 amino acids. The CDR3, as DNA: TGCGCCAGCAGCTTGGGCCGGGACACTGAAGCTTTCTTT. Encoded protein: CASSLGRDTEAFF.

The J gene is TRBJ2-5, the V gene TRBV27, with TRBD2 matching 7 bases. Germline CDR1 reads MNHEY; CDR2 reads SMNVEV (reference sequence). This CDR3 spans 13 amino acids. The ends lost 6 bases at V and 5 bases at J; junction bases unmatched: 6. The CDR3 coding sequence is TGTGCCAGCAGGTCGTTGGGGGGGGAGACCCAGTACTTC. Protein product: CASRSLGGETQYF.

The V and J genes are TRBV4-3 and TRBJ2-2, with 10 bases aligning to TRBD1. CDR1 and CDR2 from the germline V gene are LGHNA and YSLEER. CDR3 length equals 16 residues. J gave up 4 bases and V 1 base, and 3 bases lay outside the gene matches. CDR3 loop: CASSQVTGGGTGELFF. The CDR3 nucleotides are TGCGCCAGCAGCCAAGTGACAGGGGGCGGCACCGGGGAGCTGTTTTTT.

CDR3 sequence reads: CASSSRRGRYLNQPQHF. The CDR3 DNA reads as TGTGCCAGCAGCTCGCGACGAGGGCGCTATCTCAATCAGCCCCAGCATTTT. The chain uses TRBV11-3 and TRBJ1-5; no clear D. Between the trimmed V and J ends, which lost 4 bases and 3 bases, there was a span of 19 bases. The CDR3 contains 17 residues. In germline, CDR1 is SGHNT, CDR2 YENEEA.

This rearrangement joins TRBV5-1 to TRBJ2-1, with 12 bases identical to TRBD2. The CDR3 totals 20 residues. V lost 4 bases, J lost 0 bases, and 14 bases stayed unmatched. Germline V gives CDR1 SGHRS, CDR2 YFSETQ. The CDR3 coding sequence is TGCGCCAGCAGCCACCCTAGCGGGGGGGTATCCCCGAGCTCCTACAATGAGCAGTTCTTC. It translates to CASSHPSGGVSPSSYNEQFF. The variable domain in full, with the rest retrieved from reference TRBV5-1 and TRBJ2-1, is KAGVTQTPRYLIKTRGQQVTLSCSPISGHRSVSWYQQTPGQGLQFLFEYFSETQRNKGNFPGRFSGRQFSNSRSEMNVSTLELGDSALYLCASSHPSGGVSPSSYNEQFFGPGTRLTVL.

V gene TRBV27 combines with J gene TRBJ2-1; D may be TRBD2 (5 bases). Germline CDR1 is MNHEY and CDR2 is SMNVEV (reference sequence). This CDR3 spans 15 amino acids. V was shortened by 5 bases and J by 2 bases, with 13 bases between the two germline ends. The CDR3 DNA sequence: TGTGCCAGCAGTCTGGCCCCCGGGACCTACAATGAGCAGTTCTTC. Encoded protein: CASSLAPGTYNEQFF.

This clone was seen just once. The chain employs TRBV28 and TRBJ2-1; D is uncertain. Trimming cost V 7 bases and J 4 bases, with 17 bases left between them. Germline loops: CDR1 MDHEN, CDR2 SYDVKM. This CDR3 comprises 15 residues. This chain's CDR3 is CASTLQNYQYNEQFF. The DNA for the CDR3 is TGTGCCAGCACTTTGCAGAACTACCAATACAATGAGCAGTTCTTC.

This clone has more than one count but fewer than ten. The chain carries TRBV18 and TRBJ1-1; tentative D call: TRBD1 (5 bases). CDR1 KGHSH and CDR2 LQKENI come from the germline V gene. The CDR3 consists of 14 residues. The CDR3 protein is CANLKDKLNTEAFF. Written as DNA, the CDR3 is TGTGCGAACTTAAAGGACAAGTTGAACACTGAAGCTTTCTTT.